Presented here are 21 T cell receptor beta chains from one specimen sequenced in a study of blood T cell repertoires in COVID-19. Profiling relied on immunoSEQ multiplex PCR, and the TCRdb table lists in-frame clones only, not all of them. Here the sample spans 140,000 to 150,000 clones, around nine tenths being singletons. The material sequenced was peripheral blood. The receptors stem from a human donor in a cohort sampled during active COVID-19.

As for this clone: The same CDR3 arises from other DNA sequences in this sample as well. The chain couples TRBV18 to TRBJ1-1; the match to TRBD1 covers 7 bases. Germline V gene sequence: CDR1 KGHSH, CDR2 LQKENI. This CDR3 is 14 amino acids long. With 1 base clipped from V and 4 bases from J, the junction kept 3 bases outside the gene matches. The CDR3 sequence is CASSPQGASTEAFF. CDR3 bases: TGTGCCAGCTCACCACAGGGGGCCAGCACTGAAGCTTTCTTT.

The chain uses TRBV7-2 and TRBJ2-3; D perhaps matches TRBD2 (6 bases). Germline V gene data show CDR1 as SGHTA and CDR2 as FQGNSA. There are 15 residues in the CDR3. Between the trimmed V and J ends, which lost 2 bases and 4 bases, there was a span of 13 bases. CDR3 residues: CASSLYLEGADTQYF. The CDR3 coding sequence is TGTGCCAGCAGCTTATATCTGGAGGGCGCAGATACGCAGTATTTT.

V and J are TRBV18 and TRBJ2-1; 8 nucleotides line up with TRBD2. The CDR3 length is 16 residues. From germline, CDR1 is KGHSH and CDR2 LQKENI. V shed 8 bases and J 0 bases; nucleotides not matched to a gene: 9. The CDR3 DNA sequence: TGTGCCAGCAACCCCGGCGGGAGGAGCTCCTACAATGAGCAGTTCTTC. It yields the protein CASNPGGRSSYNEQFF.

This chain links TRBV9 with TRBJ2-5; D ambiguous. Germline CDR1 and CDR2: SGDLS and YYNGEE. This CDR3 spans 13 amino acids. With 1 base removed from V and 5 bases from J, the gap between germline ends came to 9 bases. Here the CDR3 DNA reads TGTGCCAGCAGCGTACAGCCTAGGGAGACCCAGTACTTC. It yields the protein CASSVQPRETQYF. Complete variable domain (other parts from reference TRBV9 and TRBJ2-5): DSGVTQTPKHLITATGQRVTLRCSPRSGDLSVYWYQQSLDQGLQFLIQYYNGEERAKGNILERFSAQQFPDLHSELNLSSLELGDSALYFCASSVQPRETQYFGPGTRLLVL.

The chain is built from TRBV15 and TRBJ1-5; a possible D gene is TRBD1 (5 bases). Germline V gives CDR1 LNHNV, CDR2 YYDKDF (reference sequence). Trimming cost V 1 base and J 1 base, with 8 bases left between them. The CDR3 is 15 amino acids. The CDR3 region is CATSRGSGSNQPQHF. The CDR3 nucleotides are TGTGCCACCAGCAGAGGATCAGGGAGCAATCAGCCCCAGCATTTT.

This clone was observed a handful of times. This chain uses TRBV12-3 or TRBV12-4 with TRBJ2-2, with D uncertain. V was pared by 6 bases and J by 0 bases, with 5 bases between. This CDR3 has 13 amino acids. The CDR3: CASRRTNTGELFF. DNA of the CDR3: TGTGCCAGCAGGAGGACGAACACCGGGGAGCTGTTTTTT.

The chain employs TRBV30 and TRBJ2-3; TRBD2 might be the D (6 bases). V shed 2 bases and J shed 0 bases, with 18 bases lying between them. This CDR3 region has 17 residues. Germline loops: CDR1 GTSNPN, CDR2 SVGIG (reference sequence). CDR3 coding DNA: TGTGCCTGGAGTAAGGGACTGCTCAAACCTAGCACAGATACGCAGTATTTT. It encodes CAWSKGLLKPSTDTQYF.

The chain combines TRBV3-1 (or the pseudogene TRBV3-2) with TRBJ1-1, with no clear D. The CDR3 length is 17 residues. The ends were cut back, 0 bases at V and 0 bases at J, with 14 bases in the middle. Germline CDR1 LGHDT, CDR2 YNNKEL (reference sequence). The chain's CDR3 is CASSQDLTVAVNTEAFF. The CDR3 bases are TGTGCCAGCAGCCAAGATCTTACAGTAGCGGTGAACACTGAAGCTTTCTTT.

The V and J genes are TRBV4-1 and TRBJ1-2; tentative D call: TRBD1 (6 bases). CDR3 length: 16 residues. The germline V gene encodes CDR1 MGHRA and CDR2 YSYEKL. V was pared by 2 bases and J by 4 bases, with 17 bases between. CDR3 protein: CASSQKSYGTIYGYTF. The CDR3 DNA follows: TGCGCCAGCAGCCAAAAGTCATACGGGACAATCTATGGCTACACCTTC.

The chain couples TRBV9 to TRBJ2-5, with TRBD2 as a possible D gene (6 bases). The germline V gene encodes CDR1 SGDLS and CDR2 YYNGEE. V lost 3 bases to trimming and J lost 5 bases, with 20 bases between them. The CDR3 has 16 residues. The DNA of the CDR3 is TGTGCCAGCAGCGGGCCGGGGACGGGAGTAGGGGAGACCCAGTACTTC. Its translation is CASSGPGTGVGETQYF.

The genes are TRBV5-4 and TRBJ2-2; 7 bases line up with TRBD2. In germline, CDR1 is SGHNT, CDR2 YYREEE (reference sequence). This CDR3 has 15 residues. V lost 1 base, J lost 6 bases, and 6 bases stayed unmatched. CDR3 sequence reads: CASSLRSSGAGELFF. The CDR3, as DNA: TGTGCCAGCAGCTTGAGGTCTAGCGGCGCCGGGGAGCTGTTTTTT.

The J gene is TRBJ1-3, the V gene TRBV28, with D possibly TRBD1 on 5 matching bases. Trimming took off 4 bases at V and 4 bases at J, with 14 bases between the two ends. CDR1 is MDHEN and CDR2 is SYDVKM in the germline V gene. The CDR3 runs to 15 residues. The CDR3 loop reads CASSSRRGDGNTIYF. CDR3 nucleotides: TGTGCCAGCAGTTCTAGGCGGGGGGACGGAAACACCATATATTTT.

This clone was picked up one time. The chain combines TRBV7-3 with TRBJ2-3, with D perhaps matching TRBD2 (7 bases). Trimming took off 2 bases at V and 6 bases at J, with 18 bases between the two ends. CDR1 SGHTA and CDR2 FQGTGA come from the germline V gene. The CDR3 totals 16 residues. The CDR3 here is CASSLLGGAVSDTQYF. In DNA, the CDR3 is TGTGCCAGCAGCTTATTAGGGGGGGCCGTGTCTGATACGCAGTATTTT.

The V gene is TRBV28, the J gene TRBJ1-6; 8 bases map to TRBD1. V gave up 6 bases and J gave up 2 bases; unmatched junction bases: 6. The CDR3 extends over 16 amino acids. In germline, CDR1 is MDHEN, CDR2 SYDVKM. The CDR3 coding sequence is TGTGCCAGCAGCATTGACAGGGGACCCTATAATTCACCCCTCCACTTT. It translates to CASSIDRGPYNSPLHF.

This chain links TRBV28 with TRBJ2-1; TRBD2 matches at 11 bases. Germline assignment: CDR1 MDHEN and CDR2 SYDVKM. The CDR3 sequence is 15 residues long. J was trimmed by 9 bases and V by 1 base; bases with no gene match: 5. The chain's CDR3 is CASSLSTSGSGEQFF. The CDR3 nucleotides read TGTGCCAGCAGTTTATCCACTAGCGGGAGTGGTGAGCAGTTCTTC.

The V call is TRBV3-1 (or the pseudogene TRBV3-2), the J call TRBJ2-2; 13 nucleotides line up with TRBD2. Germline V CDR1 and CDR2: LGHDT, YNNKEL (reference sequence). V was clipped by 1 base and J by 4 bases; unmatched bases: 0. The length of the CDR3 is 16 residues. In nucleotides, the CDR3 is TGTGCCAGCAGCCAAGGGACTAGCGGGAGCACCGGGGAGCTGTTTTTT. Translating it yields CASSQGTSGSTGELFF.

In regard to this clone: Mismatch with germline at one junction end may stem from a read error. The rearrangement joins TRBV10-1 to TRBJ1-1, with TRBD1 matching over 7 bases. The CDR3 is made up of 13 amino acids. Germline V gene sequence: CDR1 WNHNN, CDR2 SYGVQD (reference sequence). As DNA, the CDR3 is TGCGCCAGCAGCGAGTACAGGGGCACTGAAGCTTTCTTT. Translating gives CASSEYRGTEAFF.

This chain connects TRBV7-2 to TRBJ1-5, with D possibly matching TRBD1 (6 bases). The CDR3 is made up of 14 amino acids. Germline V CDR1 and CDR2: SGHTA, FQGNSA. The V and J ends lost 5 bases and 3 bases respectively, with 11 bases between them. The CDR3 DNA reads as TGTGCCAGCAGCCCCGGACAGATCAATCAGCCCCAGCATTTT. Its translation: CASSPGQINQPQHF.

The chain's CDR3 is CASLMSHRDRATGELFF. CDR3 nucleotide sequence: TGTGCCAGCCTCATGTCCCACCGGGACAGGGCCACCGGGGAGCTGTTTTTT. The gene calls are TRBV28 and TRBJ2-2; 9 nucleotides align to TRBD1. Looked up from germline, CDR1 is MDHEN and CDR2 is SYDVKM. There are 17 residues in the CDR3. J gave up 4 bases and V 8 bases, and 14 bases lay outside the gene matches.

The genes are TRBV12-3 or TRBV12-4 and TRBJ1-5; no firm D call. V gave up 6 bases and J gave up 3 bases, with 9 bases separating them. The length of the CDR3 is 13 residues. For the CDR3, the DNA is TGTGCCAGCAGCCGACACCTCAATCAGCCCCAGCATTTT. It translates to CASSRHLNQPQHF.

The CDR3 loop is CASSLVPAGGQETQYF. CDR3 bases: TGTGCCAGCAGCTTGGTGCCAGCGGGGGGCCAAGAGACCCAGTACTTC. The chain employs TRBV5-6 and TRBJ2-5; TRBD2 agrees at 9 bases. V was clipped by 0 bases and J by 1 base; unmatched bases: 4. The CDR3 covers 16 residues. CDR1 and CDR2 (germline): SGHDT, YYEEEE. The full variable domain, with the rest looked up from reference TRBV5-6 and TRBJ2-5, is DAGVTQSPTHLIKTRGQQVTLRCSPKSGHDTVSWYQQALGQGPQFIFQYYEEEERQRGNFPDRFSGHQFPNYSSELNVNALLLGDSALYLCASSLVPAGGQETQYFGPGTRLLVL.